The clone carrying this T cell receptor beta chain was recorded many times. These data are taken from a study of blood T cell repertoires in COVID-19. Study background: Sites in the United States, Italy and Spain provided acute and convalescent COVID-19 samples. Sample material is recorded as cDNA or gDNA derived from T cells, B-cell-depleted T cells, or PBMCs.

Trimming stripped 5 bases from V and 4 bases from J, with 12 bases between. CDR3 length equals 14 residues. CDR1 is SGHTA, CDR2 FQGNSA, per germline. Measured with immunoSEQ multiplex PCR; TCRdb has only the in-frame clones, and not every one. In the table there are 650,000 to 800,000 clones, more than 80% of which are singletons. The specimen was peripheral blood. The gene calls are TRBV7-2 and TRBJ1-3; tentatively, D is TRBD1 (5 bases). The source is a woman aged 18-35 years with acute or convalescent COVID-19. The CDR3 sequence is CASSPIRGGNTIYF. The DNA of the CDR3 is TGTGCCAGCAGCCCCATAAGGGGAGGAAACACCATATATTTT.